This T cell receptor beta chain was recovered during a study of cytomegalovirus exposure and HLA in healthy donors (dated by TCRdb to about 2017). Background on the whole study: The roughly 650 repertoires of the first cohort and the roughly 120 validation repertoires were produced on the same platform, according to a later analysis. The study was designed to test whether signatures of past pathogen exposure could be identified by cataloging public T cell receptors. A separate validation cohort of roughly 130 different subjects was used in addition to the roughly 620-subject first cohort. High-throughput TCR immunosequencing, statistical association of individual TCRs with disease status, and machine learning were combined to predict cytomegalovirus infection status. Paper-wide results and their limitations: In the study, approximately 150 TCR beta chains were listed as associated with cytomegalovirus. The classifier was reported to diagnose cytomegalovirus status with high specificity and sensitivity in both the original and validation cohorts. While some public TCRs were present in many individuals, most TCR sequences turned up only very rarely across donors. In a later analysis, TCRs clustered in the first cohort were found to also tend to co-occur in the approximately 110 validation repertoires, with 94% of cluster scores above 0. According to the authors, the approach could potentially be generalized to other disease states and immunological phenotypes. A later analysis lacked HLA typing for the validation cohort, so it scored co-occurrence in that cohort across all 130 or so repertoires. Three of the identified cytomegalovirus-associated TCR beta chains were confirmed in vitro to be specific for cytomegalovirus antigens.

Receptor libraries were prepared by the immunoSEQ multiplex PCR assay. Per the authors' processing: To diagnose cytomegalovirus status from the catalog of TCR beta chain sequences, a statistical classification framework was built. In its TCRdb copy, this immuneACCESS table keeps in-frame sequences only and misses some clones. Where compared with another copy, unresolved V genes explain less than half of these, and the others have no known cause. V and J calls and clone size are as listed in that table; D and trimming were resolved from the DNA. Within this sample are about 140,000 clones, with about 94% of them counted one time only. Jointly, the top ten make up less than 2% of the sample. The donors were included in the validation cohort of some 120 subjects, a group kept apart from the 666-subject first cohort. CDR1 and CDR2, looked up from the germline V gene, are SGHRS and YFSETQ. The junction carries 12 bases between V and J, which are trimmed by 2 bases and 5 bases respectively. The CDR3 holds 14 amino acids from the cysteine to the phenylalanine. CDR3 DNA only is kept here, 42 bases in frame from base 1.

As for this clone: The antigen this receptor binds is unknown. No clone much larger than this one lies a single base away; base qualities are absent.

This TCR derives from a man aged 18 to 30 in good health and CMV-seropositive. This chain joins TRBV5-1 to TRBJ2-3, with TRBD2 perhaps the D gene, on 7 matching bases. The sequencing sample was made of PBMCs. The DNA reads as follows: TGCGCCAGCAGCTTCGGGGGAGGGGGAGATACGCAGTATTTT. Its translation is CASSFGGGGDTQYF.